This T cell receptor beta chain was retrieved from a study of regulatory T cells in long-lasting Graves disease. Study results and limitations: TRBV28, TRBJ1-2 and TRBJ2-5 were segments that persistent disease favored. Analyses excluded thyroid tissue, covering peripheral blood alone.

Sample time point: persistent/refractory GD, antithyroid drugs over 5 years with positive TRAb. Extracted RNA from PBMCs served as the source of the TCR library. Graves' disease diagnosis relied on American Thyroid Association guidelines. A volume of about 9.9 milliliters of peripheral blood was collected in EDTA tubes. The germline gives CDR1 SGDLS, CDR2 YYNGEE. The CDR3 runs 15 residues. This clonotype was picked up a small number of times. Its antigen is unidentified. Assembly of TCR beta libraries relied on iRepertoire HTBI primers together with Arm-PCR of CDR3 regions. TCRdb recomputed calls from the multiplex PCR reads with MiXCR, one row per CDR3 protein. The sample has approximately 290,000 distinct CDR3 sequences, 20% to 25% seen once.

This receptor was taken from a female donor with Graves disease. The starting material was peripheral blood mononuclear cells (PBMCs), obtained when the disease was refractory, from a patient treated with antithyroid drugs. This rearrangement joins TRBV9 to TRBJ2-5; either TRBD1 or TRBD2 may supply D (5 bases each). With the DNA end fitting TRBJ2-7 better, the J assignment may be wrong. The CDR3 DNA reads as TGTGCCAGCAGCGTTACCGGGACCGCAACCTACGAGCAGTACTTC. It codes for CASSVTGTATYEQYF.